These T cell receptor beta chains were read from a single sample in a study of lymphopenia after photon versus proton radiotherapy. Some clones are missing from TCRdb's copy, which holds only in-frame ones; the method was immunoSEQ multiplex PCR. The table shows approximately 53,000 clones, with roughly 90% occurring only once. The source was peripheral blood, collected from a patient treated with photon-based radiotherapy. These receptors originate from a woman aged 40 to 49 with cholangiocarcinoma. Both conserved end residues are part of each CDR3. The order of the fields is J gene, D gene, V gene, clone size, CDR3 length, CDR3 protein, CDR3 DNA. The D gene is left open where the match is weak. Size is stated for part of the rows, as once, few or many counts, or as a class when the clone is expanded.

>TRBJ2-4|TRBD1|TRBV19|.|14
CASSPGQGRNIQYF
TGTGCCAGTAGTCCCGGACAGGGGCGGAACATTCAGTACTTC
>TRBJ2-5|TRBD2|TRBV7-2|.|19
CASSLGGLAGGEGRETQYF
TGTGCCAGCAGCCTGGGGGGGCTAGCGGGAGGCGAAGGGAGGGAGACCCAGTACTTC
>TRBJ2-3|.|TRBV5-4|.|16
CASSSVVRDGTDTQYF
TGTGCCAGCAGCTCCGTGGTGCGGGATGGCACAGATACGCAGTATTTT
>TRBJ2-1|.|TRBV7-2|.|16
CASSSETGPRGNEQFF
TGTGCCAGCAGCTCAGAAACCGGACCCCGAGGCAATGAGCAGTTCTTC
>TRBJ2-7|.|TRBV5-1|once|11
CASSLGLEQYF
TGCGCCAGCAGCTTGGGGTTAGAGCAGTACTTC
>TRBJ2-3|.|TRBV29-1|.|12
CSVDEAGDTQYF
TGCAGCGTTGATGAGGCAGGAGATACGCAGTATTTT
>TRBJ2-3|.|TRBV6-4|.|15
CASCPKESRRDTQYF
TGTGCCAGCTGTCCAAAGGAGTCGAGAAGAGATACGCAGTATTTT
>TRBJ1-1|.|TRBV7-3|once|15
CASSLTRGLETEAFF
TGTGCCAGCAGCTTAACCCGGGGCCTCGAGACTGAAGCTTTCTTT
>TRBJ1-1|.|TRBV4-2|.|15
CASSHPLRVDTEAFF
TGTGCCAGCAGCCACCCCCTGAGGGTAGACACTGAAGCTTTCTTT
>TRBJ2-4|TRBD1|TRBV5-4|.|14
CASKRTGDKNIQYF
TGTGCCAGCAAGAGGACAGGGGACAAAAACATTCAGTACTTC
>TRBJ1-6|TRBD1|TRBV27|.|17
CASSFYSGTGSNSPLHF
TGTGCCAGCAGTTTTTACTCCGGGACAGGGTCTAATTCACCCCTCCACTTT
>TRBJ1-4|.|TRBV15|.|16
CATSRDDPHRGEKLFF
TGTGCCACCAGCAGAGATGACCCACACCGAGGCGAAAAACTGTTTTTT
>TRBJ2-6|.|TRBV7-3|.|15
CASSLALSGANVLTF
TGTGCCAGCAGCCTCGCACTATCTGGGGCCAACGTCCTGACTTTC
>TRBJ2-3|.|TRBV28|.|12
CATASSTDTQYF
TGTGCCACCGCGTCGAGCACAGATACGCAGTATTTT
>TRBJ1-2|.|TRBV6-5|medium-sized|12
CASSLGGYGYTF
TGTGCCAGCAGTTTGGGTGGCTATGGCTACACCTTC
>TRBJ2-7|TRBD1|TRBV15|.|15
CATSRAGQGDYEQYF
TGTGCCACCAGCAGAGCGGGACAGGGCGACTACGAGCAGTACTTC
>TRBJ1-1|TRBD1|TRBV7-9|once|15
CASSVGQGANTEAFF
TGTGCCAGCAGCGTCGGACAGGGGGCGAACACTGAAGCTTTCTTT
>TRBJ2-1|.|TRBV29-1|.|13
CSVEGGPSYEQFF
TGCAGCGTTGAGGGGGGACCTAGTTATGAGCAGTTCTTC
>TRBJ1-4|.|TRBV28|.|13
CAASRATNEKLFF
TGTGCCGCGAGCCGAGCAACTAATGAAAAACTGTTTTTT
>TRBJ2-7|.|TRBV29-1|.|13
CSAVFRDHYEQYF
TGCAGCGCCGTCTTCCGGGACCACTACGAGCAGTACTTC
>TRBJ2-3|.|TRBV27|.|15
CASRPQGYYTDTQYF
TGTGCCAGCAGACCACAGGGCTACTACACAGATACGCAGTATTTT
>TRBJ1-2|.|TRBV23-1|.|17
CASSQGGVGSRNYGYTF
TGCGCCAGCAGTCAAGGGGGGGTTGGTAGCAGGAACTATGGCTACACCTTC
>TRBJ2-7|TRBD1|TRBV7-2|.|13
CASSPLLQGEQYF
TGTGCCAGCAGCCCCTTACTACAGGGGGAGCAGTACTTC
>TRBJ1-2|TRBD1|TRBV29-1|.|12
CSDLTGGHGYTF
TGCAGCGACCTCACAGGGGGCCATGGCTACACCTTC
>TRBJ2-2|TRBD2|TRBV15|.|19
CATSSRTSGGVSYTGELFF
TGTGCCACCAGCAGCCGCACTAGCGGGGGGGTCTCGTACACCGGGGAGCTGTTTTTT
>TRBJ1-3|.|TRBV9|once|16
CASSAARDTPGNTIYF
TGTGCCAGCAGCGCAGCCCGGGACACGCCTGGAAACACCATATATTTT
>TRBJ1-1|.|TRBV11-2|.|14
CASSLDGRAAEAFF
TGTGCCAGCAGCTTAGATGGTAGAGCGGCTGAAGCTTTCTTT
>TRBJ1-1|.|TRBV5-1|.|13
CASSLAGTTEAFF
TGCGCCAGCAGCTTGGCCGGGACCACTGAAGCTTTCTTT
>TRBJ1-1|.|TRBV7-2|.|15
CASSRPTSSNTEAFF
TGTGCCAGCAGCCGTCCAACATCGTCGAACACTGAAGCTTTCTTT
>TRBJ1-4|.|TRBV6-6|.|13
CASSLEGGEKLFF
TGTGCCAGCTCCCTGGAAGGAGGGGAAAAACTGTTTTTT
>TRBJ2-7|.|TRBV10-1|.|13
CASSRTASYEQYF
TGCGCCAGCAGCCGGACAGCCTCCTACGAGCAGTACTTC
>TRBJ2-7|.|TRBV28|.|18
CASSFAMEPGRRAQEQYF
TGTGCCAGCAGTTTTGCAATGGAACCGGGACGGAGGGCGCAAGAGCAGTACTTC
>TRBJ1-1|TRBD1|TRBV28|.|13
CASLQGGDTEAFF
TGTGCCAGTCTACAGGGGGGGGACACTGAAGCTTTCTTT
>TRBJ1-1|.|TRBV2|few|15
CASRRAGTRNTEAFF
TGTGCCAGCAGAAGGGCAGGGACGAGGAACACTGAAGCTTTCTTT
>TRBJ1-2|TRBD1|TRBV19|.|13
CASSGDRSYVYTF
TGTGCCAGTAGTGGGGACAGAAGTTATGTCTACACCTTC
>TRBJ2-1|TRBD2|TRBV7-2|.|16
CASSLILAGTYNEQFF
TGTGCCAGCAGCTTAATCCTAGCGGGGACCTACAATGAGCAGTTCTTC
>TRBJ2-7|TRBD2|TRBV5-6|.|14
CASSLERGPGEQYF
TGTGCCAGCAGCTTGGAGCGGGGCCCTGGGGAGCAGTACTTC
>TRBJ1-1|.|TRBV19|.|16
CASSPRLGSTNTEAFF
TGTGCCAGTAGTCCCCGCTTGGGCTCGACGAACACTGAAGCTTTCTTT
>TRBJ1-3|.|TRBV19|.|14
CASSIQGPGNTIYF
TGTGCCAGTAGTATACAGGGTCCCGGAAACACCATATATTTT
>TRBJ2-2|.|TRBV9|.|17
CASSDHKGRANTGELFF
TGTGCCAGCAGCGACCACAAGGGCAGGGCGAACACCGGGGAGCTGTTTTTT
>TRBJ1-2|.|TRBV9|few|15
CASSVGALTLDGYTF
TGTGCCAGCAGCGTAGGGGCCCTAACCCTTGATGGCTACACCTTC
>TRBJ1-1|TRBD1|TRBV10-3|.|14
CAISQGVEDTEAFF
TGTGCCATCAGCCAGGGGGTCGAGGACACTGAAGCTTTCTTT
>TRBJ1-1|.|TRBV2|.|12
CASQLFNTEAFF
TGTGCCAGTCAGCTTTTTAACACTGAAGCTTTCTTT
>TRBJ2-2|TRBD2|TRBV27|.|17
CASSFVTSGLNTGELFF
TGTGCCAGCAGTTTTGTCACTAGCGGGCTCAACACCGGGGAGCTGTTTTTT
>TRBJ1-2|.|TRBV28|.|11
CASSGTYGYTF
TGTGCCAGCAGCGGGACATATGGCTACACCTTC
>TRBJ2-1|.|TRBV18|.|14
CASSPNSLNDEQFF
TGTGCCAGCTCACCAAACAGCTTAAACGATGAGCAGTTCTTC
>TRBJ2-7|TRBD2|TRBV11-2|.|19
CASRPLRTSGKGGSYEQYF
TGTGCCAGCCGCCCCCTCCGGACTAGCGGAAAAGGTGGATCCTACGAGCAGTACTTC
>TRBJ1-2|.|TRBV27|.|15
CASKGGSVSNYGYTF
TGTGCCAGCAAGGGGGGCAGCGTTTCTAACTATGGCTACACCTTC
>TRBJ2-5|.|TRBV28|.|14
CASSLIQGRETQYF
TGTGCCAGCAGTTTGATCCAGGGTAGGGAGACCCAGTACTTC
>TRBJ1-3|.|TRBV4-2|.|14
CASSQETSGNTIYF
TGTGCCAGCAGCCAAGAGACATCTGGAAACACCATATATTTT
>TRBJ1-1|.|TRBV2|.|15
CASSENWGGNTEAFF
TGTGCCAGCAGTGAGAATTGGGGGGGCAACACTGAAGCTTTCTTT